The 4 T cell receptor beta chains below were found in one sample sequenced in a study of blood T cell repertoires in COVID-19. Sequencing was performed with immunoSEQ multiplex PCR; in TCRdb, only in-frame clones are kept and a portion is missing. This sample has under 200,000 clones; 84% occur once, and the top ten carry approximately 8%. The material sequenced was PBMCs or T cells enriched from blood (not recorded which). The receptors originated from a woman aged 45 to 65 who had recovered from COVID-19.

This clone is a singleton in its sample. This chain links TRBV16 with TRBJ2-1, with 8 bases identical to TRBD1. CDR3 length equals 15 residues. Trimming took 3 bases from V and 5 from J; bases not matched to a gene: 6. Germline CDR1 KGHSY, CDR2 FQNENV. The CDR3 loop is CASSQRQGIDNEQFF. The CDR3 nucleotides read TGTGCCAGCAGCCAGAGACAGGGGATAGACAATGAGCAGTTCTTC.

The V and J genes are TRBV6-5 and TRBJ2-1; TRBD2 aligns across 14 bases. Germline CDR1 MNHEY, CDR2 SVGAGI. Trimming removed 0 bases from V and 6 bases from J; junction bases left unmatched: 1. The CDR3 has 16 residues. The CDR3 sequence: CASSYSGLAGVNEQFF. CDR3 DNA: TGTGCCAGCAGTTACTCGGGACTAGCGGGAGTCAATGAGCAGTTCTTC.

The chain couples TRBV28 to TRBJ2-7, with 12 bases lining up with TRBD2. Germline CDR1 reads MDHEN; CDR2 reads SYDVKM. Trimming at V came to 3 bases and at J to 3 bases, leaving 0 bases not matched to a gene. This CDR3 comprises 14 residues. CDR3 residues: CASSLTSGSYEQYF. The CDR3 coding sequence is TGTGCCAGCAGTTTGACTAGCGGGAGCTACGAGCAGTACTTC.

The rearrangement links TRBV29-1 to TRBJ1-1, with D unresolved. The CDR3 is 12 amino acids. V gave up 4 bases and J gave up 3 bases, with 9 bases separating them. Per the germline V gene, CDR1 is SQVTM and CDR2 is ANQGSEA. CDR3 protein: CSVVSGYTEAFF. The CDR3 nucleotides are TGCAGCGTTGTTTCGGGGTACACTGAAGCTTTCTTT.